This T cell receptor beta chain stems from a study of T-cell reconstitution after alpha-beta-depleted transplantation in children. Study outcomes and limitations: At the one-year point after transplant, T-cell counts and TCRbeta diversity were found to come mostly from T cells that had been newly produced.

Notes on this clonotype: Its cognate antigen is unknown.

Unique molecular identifiers tagged the TCRbeta library. MiXCR, run by TCRdb on the PCR reads, gives a single entry per CDR3 protein. In the table there are about 98,000 distinct CDR3 sequences, 23% of which are singletons. V trimming: 6 bases; J trimming: 2 bases; junction bases outside the gene matches: 13. The CDR3 is 16 residues long. Germline V CDR1 and CDR2: MNHEY, SMNVEV (reference sequence). V gene TRBV27 combines with J gene TRBJ2-7; 7 bases are shared with TRBD2. This sample comprised PBMCs, obtained before TCRalphabeta/CD19-depleted stem cell transplant. This receptor was taken from a boy aged 2 to 10 with acute lymphoblastic leukemia, due to receive a stem cell transplant. This chain's CDR3 is CASRSHWRELTYEQYF. DNA for the CDR3: TGTGCCAGCAGATCCCATTGGCGGGAGTTAACCTACGAGCAGTACTTC.